The 4 T cell receptor beta chains below were found in one sample sequenced in a study of CD8 T cells in ankylosing spondylitis. These TCRs are of unknown antigen specificity. Study outcomes and limitations: There was a TCR beta motif, made of roughly eight highly homologous variants, that appeared characteristic of ankylosing spondylitis blood.

TCRdb re-called the 5' RACE reads with MiXCR, one entry per CDR3 protein. The repertoire holds some 450,000 distinct CDR3 sequences, with more than 15% as singletons. The sequenced sample was blood, either unsorted or a sorted T cell fraction (not recorded which). The receptors here all came from a male donor with ankylosing spondylitis.

This chain uses TRBV24-1 with TRBJ2-5, with TRBD2 identical over 13 bases. The CDR3 has 16 amino acids. Germline-derived CDR1 and CDR2 are KGHDR and SFDVKD. J was trimmed by 2 bases and V by 4 bases; bases with no gene match: 3. Written as DNA, the CDR3 is TGTGCCACCAGTGACGCGACTAGCGGGAGGCAAGAGACCCAGTACTTC. Translation gives CATSDATSGRQETQYF.

This chain uses TRBV6-1 with TRBJ1-2; perhaps TRBD1 as D (6 bases). CDR3 size: 13 residues. The V and J ends lost 5 bases and 8 bases respectively, with 15 bases between them. Germline assignment: CDR1 MNHNS and CDR2 SASEGT. CDR3 in DNA: TGTGCCAGCAGTCCCCGGACAGTCAACGGCTACACCTTC. Encoded protein: CASSPRTVNGYTF.

This clonotype was observed many times. The CDR3 region is CSAPGAGYEQYF. CDR3 nucleotides: TGCAGTGCCCCCGGGGCCGGGTACGAGCAGTACTTC. The chain couples TRBV20-1 to TRBJ2-7; D tentatively fits TRBD1 or TRBD2 (5 bases each). This CDR3 contains 12 residues. Germline CDR1 and CDR2: DFQATT and SNEGSKA (reference sequence). V dropped 6 bases and J dropped 4 bases, with 13 bases sitting between them.

This clonotype came up a few times. The chain carries TRBV20-1 and TRBJ2-7; TRBD1 might be the D (5 bases). The V end lost 6 bases, the J end lost 6 bases, and 15 bases lay between the germline ends. Per the germline V gene, CDR1 is DFQATT and CDR2 is SNEGSKA (reference sequence). This CDR3 has 12 amino acids. This chain's CDR3 is CSAPDSSIEQYF. Written as DNA, the CDR3 is TGCAGTGCCCCCGACAGCTCCATCGAGCAGTACTTC.